This T cell receptor (beta chain) is drawn from a study of cytomegalovirus exposure and HLA in healthy donors. Notes on the study in general: The authors enumerated 150 to 200 TCR beta chains as linked to cytomegalovirus. According to a subsequent analysis, TCR clusters from the first cohort were inclined to appear together in the 120 validation repertoires. The classifier, whose performance was assessed in both the original and validation cohorts, reportedly diagnosed cytomegalovirus status with high specificity and sensitivity.

Germline V CDR1 and CDR2: SQVTM, ANQGSEA. This CDR3 spans 14 amino acids. V lost 1 base, J lost 4 bases, and 5 bases stayed unmatched. On this clone itself: Antigen unknown.

TCRdb's copy holds only in-frame clones and misses some; the assay was immunoSEQ multiplex PCR. The sample contains 90,000 to 150,000 clones, 70% to 90% of which appear only once. The material sequenced was PBMCs. The chain carries TRBV29-1 and TRBJ2-5; 8 bases align to TRBD2. The clonotype was recovered from a woman aged 18 to 35 in good health and CMV-seropositive. CDR3 sequence (DNA): TGCAGCGTTGAAGCGGGAGGGCCGCTAGAGACCCAGTACTTC. Amino acids: CSVEAGGPLETQYF.